Presented here are 17 T cell receptor beta chains from one specimen sequenced in a study of cytomegalovirus exposure and HLA in healthy donors (TCRdb year 2017). Library method: the immunoSEQ multiplex PCR assay. A mixture of 60 forward primers for TCR Vbeta segments and 13 reverse primers for TCR Jbeta segments was used in the multiplex PCR. TCRdb carries this immuneACCESS record with in-frame sequences only. Its versions omit some clonotypes, under half of them owing to an unresolved V gene in the studies checked, with the rest unexplained. This sample gives about 100,000 clones in total; 75% of them show up just once. The top ten clones comprise 11% to 15% of the sample. The sequencing sample was made of PBMCs. The origin of the receptors is a male donor in good health and CMV-seropositive.

This sequence joins TRBV7-9 and TRBJ1-2, with D possibly being TRBD1 (6 bases). The length of the CDR3 is 14 residues. Germline values: CDR1 SEHNR, CDR2 FQNEAQ (reference sequence). V lost 10 bases and J 0 bases, leaving 15 bases between the germline ends. Here the CDR3 DNA reads TGTGCCATTGAGGGACACCTTACTAACTATGGCTACACCTTC. Translated, it gives CAIEGHLTNYGYTF.

The chain is built from TRBV25-1 and TRBJ2-7, with D possibly being TRBD1 (5 bases). V gave up 3 bases and J gave up 3 bases, with 9 bases separating them. Germline V CDR1 and CDR2: MGHDK, SYGVNS. This CDR3 comprises 13 residues. The CDR3 DNA follows: TGTGCCAGCAGTGATTTTCAGGGCTACGAGCAGTACTTC. This encodes CASSDFQGYEQYF.

The chain joins TRBV10-2 to TRBJ2-2, with 8 nucleotides matching TRBD2. The CDR3 is made up of 14 amino acids. J was trimmed by 6 bases and V by 6 bases; bases with no gene match: 6. Germline V gene sequence: CDR1 WSHSY, CDR2 SAAADI. The CDR3: CASRRGEGSGELFF. The CDR3 DNA reads as TGCGCCAGCAGGCGGGGGGAGGGTTCCGGGGAGCTGTTTTTT.

The CDR3 spells CASSLVKERSPLHF. As DNA, the CDR3 is TGCGCCAGCAGCTTGGTTAAAGAACGGTCACCCCTCCACTTT. J is TRBJ1-6 and V is TRBV5-1; D is unclear. V lost 0 bases and J 10 bases, leaving 11 bases between the germline ends. The length of the CDR3 is 14 residues. Germline CDR1 and CDR2: SGHRS and YFSETQ.

The gene calls are TRBV29-1 and TRBJ2-7, with 7 bases matching TRBD2. The CDR3 sequence is 13 residues long. Germline trimming cut 4 bases from V and 0 bases from J; bases unmatched to any gene: 3. The germline gives CDR1 SQVTM, CDR2 ANQGSEA. CDR3 nucleotide sequence: TGCAGCGTTGGGGGAGGGGCCTCCTACGAGCAGTACTTC. This encodes CSVGGGASYEQYF.

CDR3 coding DNA: TGTGCCAGCAGCCCTCGCCCGGGGAATGAGCAGTTCTTC. Its translation is CASSPRPGNEQFF. The chain links TRBV11-3 to TRBJ2-1; D might be TRBD2 (5 bases). The CDR3 runs 13 residues. V dropped 5 bases and J dropped 7 bases, with 12 bases sitting between them. Germline CDR1 is SGHNT and CDR2 is YENEEA.

V and J are TRBV7-8 and TRBJ1-2; maybe TRBD1 (5 bases). There are 17 residues in the CDR3. Germline CDR1 reads SGHVS; CDR2 reads FQNEAQ. V gave up 1 base and J gave up 0 bases, with 15 bases separating them. The CDR3 DNA follows: TGTGCCAGCAGCTTAGGGGCAGGGTCGCTAGCTAACTATGGCTACACCTTC. Its translation: CASSLGAGSLANYGYTF.

The chain has TRBV11-3 and TRBJ1-5; D remains ambiguous. CDR1 is SGHNT and CDR2 is YENEEA in the germline V gene. The V end was cut by 5 bases, the J end by 0 bases, with 11 bases between. This CDR3 has 15 residues. CDR3 nucleotide sequence: TGTGCCAGCAGCCCCCCCCCTTGTAGCAATCAGCCCCAGCATTTT. Amino acid sequence: CASSPPPCSNQPQHF.

V usage is TRBV6-5 and J usage is TRBJ1-6, with TRBD1 matching 9 bases. The CDR3 is 15 residues long. V trimming: 3 bases; J trimming: 7 bases; junction bases outside the gene matches: 4. The V gene's germline CDR1 is MNHEY and CDR2 SVGAGI. This chain's CDR3 is CASSYLDRGNSPLHF. The CDR3 DNA sequence: TGTGCCAGCAGTTATCTAGACAGGGGGAATTCACCCCTCCACTTT.

V usage is TRBV4-2 and J usage is TRBJ2-1, with 12 bases identical to TRBD2. The CDR3 spans 17 residues. V was clipped by 2 bases and J by 9 bases; unmatched bases: 11. Germline V CDR1 and CDR2: LGHNA, YNFKEQ. The CDR3 loop is CASSQLLAGGLEVEQFF. The CDR3 region has the DNA TGTGCCAGCAGCCAATTGCTAGCGGGGGGGCTAGAGGTTGAGCAGTTCTTC.

The chain carries TRBV29-1 and TRBJ1-1; D is unclear. The germline V gene encodes CDR1 SQVTM and CDR2 ANQGSEA. The CDR3 is 12 residues long. V lost 1 base and J 3 bases, leaving 6 bases between the germline ends. The CDR3 nucleotides read TGCAGCGTTGAAGCGGGGTACACTGAAGCTTTCTTT. Amino acids: CSVEAGYTEAFF.

This chain connects TRBV5-6 to TRBJ1-2; D call uncertain. V was trimmed by 0 bases and J by 7 bases, leaving 16 bases between them. The CDR3 is 15 amino acids. CDR1 and CDR2 (germline): SGHDT, YYEEEE. CDR3 sequence: CASSLVAAAALGYTF. The DNA for the CDR3 is TGTGCCAGCAGCTTGGTTGCCGCGGCCGCGCTTGGCTACACCTTC.

This clone was picked up a small number of times. V and J are TRBV5-4 and TRBJ2-3; no firm D call. The ends were cut back, 2 bases at V and 6 bases at J, with 10 bases in the middle. The CDR3 has 13 residues. Per the germline V gene, CDR1 is SGHNT and CDR2 is YYREEE (reference sequence). CDR3 region: CASSFIVADTQYF. In nucleotides, the CDR3 is TGTGCCAGCAGCTTTATCGTCGCGGATACGCAGTATTTT.

The chain links TRBV30 to TRBJ2-5, with a weak D call TRBD1 (5 bases). This CDR3 is built from 16 residues. Looked up from germline, CDR1 is GTSNPN and CDR2 is SVGIG (reference sequence). V lost 4 bases, J lost 1 base, and 19 bases lay in between. This chain's CDR3 is CAWTSKAGLFQETQYF. The CDR3 bases are TGTGCCTGGACCTCCAAGGCAGGGCTGTTCCAAGAGACCCAGTACTTC.

The gene calls are TRBV7-2 and TRBJ1-1, with D perhaps matching TRBD1 (5 bases). CDR1 and CDR2 from the germline V gene are SGHTA and FQGNSA. The CDR3 consists of 15 residues. The V end was cut by 5 bases, the J end by 5 bases, with 18 bases between. For the CDR3, the DNA is TGTGCCAGCAGCCCCTATGGGGGGGTAGCAACTGAAGCTTTCTTT. Protein: CASSPYGGVATEAFF.

V usage is TRBV25-1 and J usage is TRBJ1-5; 10 bases fit TRBD1. Looked up from germline, CDR1 is MGHDK and CDR2 is SYGVNS. The CDR3 extends over 18 amino acids. The V gene end was trimmed by 4 bases and the J gene end by 4 bases; junction bases not matched to a gene: 13. CDR3 in DNA: TGTGCCAGCAGTGGAATGGGGCCGGGACAGGGGAGGAATCAGCCCCAGCATTTT. Amino acid sequence: CASSGMGPGQGRNQPQHF. The full variable domain, in which reference TRBV25-1 and TRBJ1-5 provide the parts outside the CDR3, is EADIYQTPRYLVIGTGKKITLECSQTMGHDKMYWYQQDPGMELHLIHYSYGVNSTEKGDLSSESTVSRIRTEHFPLTLESARPSHTSQYLCASSGMGPGQGRNQPQHFGDGTRLSIL.

The chain links TRBV30 to TRBJ1-2; tentatively, D is TRBD1 (5 bases). The CDR3 consists of 13 residues. Trimming stripped 1 base from V and 6 bases from J, with 12 bases between. Germline V lookup: CDR1 GTSNPN, CDR2 SVGIG (reference sequence). The CDR3: CAWSADRGHGYTF. Here the CDR3 DNA reads TGTGCCTGGAGTGCTGACAGAGGCCATGGCTACACCTTC.